The sequence of this T cell receptor (beta chain) was determined in a study of T cell changes during pregnancy in multiple sclerosis. Sequencing was performed with immunoSEQ multiplex PCR; in TCRdb, only in-frame clones are kept and a portion is missing. Among around 83,000 clones listed, around nine tenths were seen once. This clone appeared once. CDR1 is LGHNA and CDR2 is YSLEER in the germline V gene. CDR3 length: 15 amino acids. V shed 3 bases, J shed 3 bases, and the junction held 4 bases outside the gene matches. The J gene is TRBJ2-3, the V gene TRBV4-3; 9 nucleotides line up with TRBD2. The receptor comes from a female donor with multiple sclerosis, enrolled in a pregnancy study. Sequencing was performed on CD4+ T cells from peripheral blood mononuclear cells, taken in the second trimester of pregnancy. CDR3 region: CASSHGGGGTDTQYF. The CDR3 nucleotides read TGCGCCAGCAGCCACGGCGGGGGGGGGACAGATACGCAGTATTTT.